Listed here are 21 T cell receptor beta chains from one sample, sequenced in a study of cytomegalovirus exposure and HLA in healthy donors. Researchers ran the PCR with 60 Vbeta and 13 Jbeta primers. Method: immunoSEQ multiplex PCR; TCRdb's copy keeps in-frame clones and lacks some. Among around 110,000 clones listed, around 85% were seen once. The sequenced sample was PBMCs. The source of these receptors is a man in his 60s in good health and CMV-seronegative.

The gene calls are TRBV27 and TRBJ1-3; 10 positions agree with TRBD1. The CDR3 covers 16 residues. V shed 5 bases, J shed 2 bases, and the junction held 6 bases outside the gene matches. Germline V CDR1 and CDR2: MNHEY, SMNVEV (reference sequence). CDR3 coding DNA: TGTGCCAGCAGTGCCGACAGGGGGCGAGCTGGAAACACCATATATTTT. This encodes CASSADRGRAGNTIYF.

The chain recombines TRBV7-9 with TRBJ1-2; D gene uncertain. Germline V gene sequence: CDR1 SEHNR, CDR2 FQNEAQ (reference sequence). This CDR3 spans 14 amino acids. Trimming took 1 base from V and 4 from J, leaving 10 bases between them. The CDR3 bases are TGTGCCAGCAGCTTAGGCAGAGACTTCTATGGCTACACCTTC. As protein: CASSLGRDFYGYTF.

The CDR3 loop reads CASSTDRGTEAFF. The CDR3 DNA is TGTGCCAGCAGCACGGACCGGGGCACTGAAGCTTTCTTT. V and J are TRBV7-2 and TRBJ1-1; D ambiguous. The CDR3 runs 13 residues. Trimming cost V 5 bases and J 4 bases, with 11 bases left between them. Germline CDR1 reads SGHTA; CDR2 reads FQGNSA.

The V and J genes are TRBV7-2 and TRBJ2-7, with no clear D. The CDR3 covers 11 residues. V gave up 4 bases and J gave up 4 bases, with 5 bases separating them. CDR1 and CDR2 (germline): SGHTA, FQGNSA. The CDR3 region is CASSSKYEQYF. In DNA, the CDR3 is TGTGCCAGCAGCTCCAAATACGAGCAGTACTTC.

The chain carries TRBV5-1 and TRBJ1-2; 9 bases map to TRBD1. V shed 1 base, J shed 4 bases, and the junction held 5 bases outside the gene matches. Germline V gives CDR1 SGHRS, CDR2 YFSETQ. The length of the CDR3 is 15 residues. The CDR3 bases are TGCGCCAGCAGCTTGACAGGGGGCGAGAGCTATGGCTACACCTTC. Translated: CASSLTGGESYGYTF.

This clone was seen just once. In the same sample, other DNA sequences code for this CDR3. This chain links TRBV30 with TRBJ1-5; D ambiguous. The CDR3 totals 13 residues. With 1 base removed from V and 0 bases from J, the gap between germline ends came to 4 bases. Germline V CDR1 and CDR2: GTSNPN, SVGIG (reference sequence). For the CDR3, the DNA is TGTGCCTGGAGTGCCGGTAGCAATCAGCCCCAGCATTTT. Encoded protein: CAWSAGSNQPQHF.

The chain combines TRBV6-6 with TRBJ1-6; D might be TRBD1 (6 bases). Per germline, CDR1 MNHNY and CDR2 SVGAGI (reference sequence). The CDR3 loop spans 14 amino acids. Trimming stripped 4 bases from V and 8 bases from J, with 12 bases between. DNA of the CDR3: TGTGCCAGCAGTTCGACCTACAGGGATTCACCCCTCCACTTT. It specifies CASSSTYRDSPLHF.

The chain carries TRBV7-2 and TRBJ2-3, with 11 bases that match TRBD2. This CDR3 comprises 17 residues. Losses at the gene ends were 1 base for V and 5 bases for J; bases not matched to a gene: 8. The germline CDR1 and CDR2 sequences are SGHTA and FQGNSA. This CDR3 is CASSLGLAGGVVDTQYF. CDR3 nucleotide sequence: TGTGCCAGCAGCTTAGGGCTAGCGGGGGGAGTGGTAGATACGCAGTATTTT.

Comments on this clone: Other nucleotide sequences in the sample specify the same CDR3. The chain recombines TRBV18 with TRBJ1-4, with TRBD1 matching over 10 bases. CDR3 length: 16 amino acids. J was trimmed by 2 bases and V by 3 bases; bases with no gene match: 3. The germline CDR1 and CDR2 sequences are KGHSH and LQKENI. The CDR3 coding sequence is TGTGCCAGCTCACCTGGACAGGGGGGGACTAATGAAAAACTGTTTTTT. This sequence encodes CASSPGQGGTNEKLFF.

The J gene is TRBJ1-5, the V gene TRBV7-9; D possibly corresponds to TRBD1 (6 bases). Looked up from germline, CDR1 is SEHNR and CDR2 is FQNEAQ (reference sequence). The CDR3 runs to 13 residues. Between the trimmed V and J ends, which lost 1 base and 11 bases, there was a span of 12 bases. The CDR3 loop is CASSLEGVKTQHF. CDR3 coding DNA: TGTGCCAGCAGCTTAGAGGGGGTGAAGACCCAGCATTTT.

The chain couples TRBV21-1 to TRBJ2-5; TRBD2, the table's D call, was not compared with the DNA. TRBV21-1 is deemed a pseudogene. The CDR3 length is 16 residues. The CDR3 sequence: CASSKWGGPAGETQYF. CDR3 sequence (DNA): TGTGCCAGCAGCAAATGGGGGGGGCCAGCAGGGGAGACCCAGTACTTC.

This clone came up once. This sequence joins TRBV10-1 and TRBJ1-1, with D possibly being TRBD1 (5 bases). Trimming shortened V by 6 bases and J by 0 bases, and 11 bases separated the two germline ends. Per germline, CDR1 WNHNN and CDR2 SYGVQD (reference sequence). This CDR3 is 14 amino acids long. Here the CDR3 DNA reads TGCGCCAGCAGGGGGCCCAGGGTGAACACTGAAGCTTTCTTT. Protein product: CASRGPRVNTEAFF.

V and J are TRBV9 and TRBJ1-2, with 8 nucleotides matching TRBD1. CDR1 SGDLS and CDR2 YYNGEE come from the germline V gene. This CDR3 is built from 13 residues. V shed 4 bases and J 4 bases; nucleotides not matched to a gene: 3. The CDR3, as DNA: TGTGCCAGCAGCACAGGGGGTAGCTATGGCTACACCTTC. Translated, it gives CASSTGGSYGYTF.

CDR3 DNA sequence: TGTGCCAGCAGTGAGTGGACAGGAGGGTTCGGTGGGGCCAACGTCCTGACTTTC. Translated: CASSEWTGGFGGANVLTF. V is TRBV27 and J is TRBJ2-6, with D possibly matching TRBD1 (7 bases). Trimming removed 5 bases at V and 3 bases at J, with 20 bases between. Per the germline V gene, CDR1 is MNHEY and CDR2 is SMNVEV (reference sequence). The CDR3 is made up of 18 amino acids.

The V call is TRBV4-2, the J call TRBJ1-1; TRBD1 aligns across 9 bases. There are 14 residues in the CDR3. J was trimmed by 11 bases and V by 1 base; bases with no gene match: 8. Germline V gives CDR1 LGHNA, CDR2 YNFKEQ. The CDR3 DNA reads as TGTGCCAGCAGCCAAGGGGACAGGGTTTTGGGGGCTTTCTTT. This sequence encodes CASSQGDRVLGAFF.

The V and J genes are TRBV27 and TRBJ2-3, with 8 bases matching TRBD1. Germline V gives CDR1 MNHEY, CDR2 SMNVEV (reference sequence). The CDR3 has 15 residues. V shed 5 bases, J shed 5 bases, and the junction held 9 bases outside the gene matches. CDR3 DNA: TGTGCCAGCAGTACCTTGACAGGGGCACAAGATACGCAGTATTTT. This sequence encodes CASSTLTGAQDTQYF.

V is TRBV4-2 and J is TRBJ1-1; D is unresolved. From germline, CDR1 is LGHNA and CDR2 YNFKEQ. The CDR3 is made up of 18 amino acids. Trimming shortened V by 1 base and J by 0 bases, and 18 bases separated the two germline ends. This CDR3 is CASSQAMAGSTMNTEAFF. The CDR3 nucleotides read TGTGCCAGCAGCCAAGCTATGGCGGGTTCGACTATGAACACTGAAGCTTTCTTT.

The CDR3 DNA sequence: TGTGCCAGCAGCTCACCTCGACTAGCGGGGTTGGCTAGCACAGATACGCAGTATTTT. It encodes CASSSPRLAGLASTDTQYF. The chain couples TRBV9 to TRBJ2-3, with 11 nucleotides matching TRBD2. J gave up 0 bases and V 4 bases, and 13 bases lay outside the gene matches. The CDR3 length is 19 residues. Per the germline V gene, CDR1 is SGDLS and CDR2 is YYNGEE.

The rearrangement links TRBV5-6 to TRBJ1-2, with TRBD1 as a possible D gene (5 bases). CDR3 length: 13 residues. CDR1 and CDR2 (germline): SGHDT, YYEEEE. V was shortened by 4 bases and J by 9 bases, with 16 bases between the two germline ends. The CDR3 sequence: CASSPAGMRSYTF. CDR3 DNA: TGTGCCAGCAGCCCAGCAGGGATGCGAAGCTACACCTTC.

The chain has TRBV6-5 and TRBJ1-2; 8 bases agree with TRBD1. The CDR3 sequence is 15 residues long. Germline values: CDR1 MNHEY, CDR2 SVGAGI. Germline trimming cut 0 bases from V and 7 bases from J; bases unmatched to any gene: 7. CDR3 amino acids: CASSYSGQDSRGYTF. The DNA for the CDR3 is TGTGCCAGCAGTTACTCGGGACAGGACTCGCGTGGCTACACCTTC.

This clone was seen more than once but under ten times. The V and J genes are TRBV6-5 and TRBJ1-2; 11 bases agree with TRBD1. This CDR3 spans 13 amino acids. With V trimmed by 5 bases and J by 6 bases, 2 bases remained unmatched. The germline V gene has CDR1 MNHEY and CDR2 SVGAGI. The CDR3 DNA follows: TGTGCCAGCAGTGGGACAGGGGGAAATGGCTACACCTTC. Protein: CASSGTGGNGYTF.